The 16 T cell receptor beta chains below were found in one sample sequenced in a study of human T cells and chemical hapten exposure. TCRdb called the RACE reads again in MiXCR, with one record for every CDR3 protein. Among fewer than 300,000 distinct CDR3 sequences listed, approximately 8.6% were seen once. Time point indicated: pre-sensitization, week 0. Documented treatment: therapeutic diphenylcyclopropenone sensitization with weekly scalp DPC. This material consisted of whole blood, taken in connection with sensitization to the hapten diphenylcyclopropenone (DPC). The receptors stem from a woman in her forties with alopecia areata. Some clones in this sample may be carry-over from other donors' samples.

This chain connects TRBV12-3 or TRBV12-4 to TRBJ1-6, with D possibly matching TRBD1 (6 bases). The ends were cut back, 1 base at V and 11 bases at J, with 9 bases in the middle. This CDR3 has 13 amino acids. The CDR3 coding sequence is TGTGCCAGCAGTTTAGGACAGGCGACACCCCTCCACTTT. This sequence encodes CASSLGQATPLHF.

This chain connects TRBV6-2 or TRBV6-3 to TRBJ2-1, with unresolved D. There are 15 residues in the CDR3. The germline V gene has CDR1 MNHEY and CDR2 SVGEGT. The ends were cut back, 2 bases at V and 3 bases at J, with 11 bases in the middle. Here the CDR3 DNA reads TGTGCCAGCAGTTACGGCAGCGCTGACTACAATGAGCAGTTCTTC. It is translated as CASSYGSADYNEQFF.

The chain uses TRBV20-1 and TRBJ2-7; 9 bases align to TRBD1. The CDR3 totals 14 residues. The V segment lost 3 bases and the J segment 4 bases; nucleotides outside the gene matches: 7. Germline loops: CDR1 DFQATT, CDR2 SNEGSKA (reference sequence). Written as DNA, the CDR3 is TGCAGTGCTAGCCCGACAGGGGGTGGGTACGAGCAGTACTTC. Translated, it gives CSASPTGGGYEQYF.

J is TRBJ2-2 and V is TRBV28, with 8 bases fitting TRBD1. This CDR3 region has 16 residues. Germline loops: CDR1 MDHEN, CDR2 SYDVKM. The trim removed 6 bases at V and 4 bases at J, leaving 10 bases unmatched. The CDR3 DNA is TGTGCCAGCAGATTAGGCCACAGGGGGTCCACCGGGGAGCTGTTTTTT. This gives the protein CASRLGHRGSTGELFF.

This clonotype was counted only a few times. The genes are TRBV20-1 and TRBJ2-3; 7 bases agree with TRBD2. The CDR3 is made up of 16 amino acids. The junction had 18 bases not matched to a gene; V was cut back by 5 bases and J by 7 bases. Germline assignment: CDR1 DFQATT and CDR2 SNEGSKA (reference sequence). The DNA for the CDR3 is TGCAGTGCTCTGCCTGGCGGGAGCTCGACTAAACATACGCAGTATTTT. The encoded protein is CSALPGGSSTKHTQYF.

The CDR3 spells CASSYRGNWGLEAFF. The CDR3 DNA is TGTGCCAGCAGTTATAGGGGTAATTGGGGGTTAGAAGCTTTCTTT. The J gene is TRBJ1-1, the V gene TRBV6-5; tentatively, D is TRBD1 (5 bases). The CDR3 has 15 residues. Deletions cut 3 bases from V and 8 bases from J, with 19 bases between. Per the germline V gene, CDR1 is MNHEY and CDR2 is SVGAGI.

This clonotype came up a few times. This chain connects TRBV12-3 or TRBV12-4 to TRBJ2-1; TRBD2 matches at 9 bases. The CDR3 covers 14 residues. V shed 4 bases and J 5 bases; nucleotides not matched to a gene: 3. Here the CDR3 DNA reads TGTGCCAGCAGTTCCCTAGCGGGAAACAATGAGCAGTTCTTC. It specifies CASSSLAGNNEQFF.

This clonotype was detected ten times or more. The genes are TRBV11-1 and TRBJ2-6, with a tentative D call TRBD2 (5 bases). The CDR3 spans 13 residues. Germline V CDR1 and CDR2: SGHAT, FQDESV (reference sequence). V was pared by 1 base and J by 9 bases, with 7 bases between. CDR3 sequence (DNA): TGTGCCAGCAGCTTAGGGGGAGTCAACGTCCTGACTTTC. This translates into CASSLGGVNVLTF. The variable domain in full, completed from reference TRBV11-1 and TRBJ2-6, reads EAEVAQSPRYKITEKSQAVAFWCDPISGHATLYWYRQILGQGPELLVQFQDESVVDDSQLPKDRFSAERLKGVDSTLKIQPAELGDSAMYLCASSLGGVNVLTFGAGSRLTVL.

Ten or more counts support this clonotype. The chain carries TRBV9 and TRBJ2-1, with TRBD1 identical over 7 bases. The germline V gene encodes CDR1 SGDLS and CDR2 YYNGEE. CDR3 length: 15 amino acids. V was clipped by 3 bases and J by 3 bases; unmatched bases: 6. The CDR3 spells CASSAETGLYNEQFF. The CDR3 coding sequence is TGTGCCAGCAGCGCGGAGACAGGGCTCTACAATGAGCAGTTCTTC.

In this sample, this clonotype turned up many times. CDR3 DNA: TGTGCCAGCAGCGACGACGTCTCTGGCTACACCTTC. Translated: CASSDDVSGYTF. The J gene is TRBJ1-2, the V gene TRBV7-9; D not resolved. The CDR3 is 12 residues long. Trimming left V 5 bases short and J 7 bases short, with 11 bases between. From germline, CDR1 is SEHNR and CDR2 FQNEAQ (reference sequence). Using reference TRBV7-9 and TRBJ1-2 for the parts outside the CDR3, the full variable domain is DTGVSQNPRHKITKRGQNVTFRCDPISEHNRLYWYRQTLGQGPEFLTYFQNEAQLEKSRLLSDRFSAERPKGSFSTLEIQRTEQGDSAMYLCASSDDVSGYTFGSGTRLTVV.

This clonotype was counted between two and nine times. This chain uses TRBV7-9 with TRBJ2-3; D is unclear. The germline V gene encodes CDR1 SEHNR and CDR2 FQNEAQ (reference sequence). Deletions cut 7 bases from V and 11 bases from J, with 19 bases between. This CDR3 has 13 amino acids. The CDR3 nucleotides read TGTGCCAGCAACGCACAGATACGCAGTCGGCAGTATTTT. Amino acids: CASNAQIRSRQYF. Full variable domain (missing parts from reference TRBV7-9 and TRBJ2-3): DTGVSQNPRHKITKRGQNVTFRCDPISEHNRLYWYRQTLGQGPEFLTYFQNEAQLEKSRLLSDRFSAERPKGSFSTLEIQRTEQGDSAMYLCASNAQIRSRQYFGPGTRLTVL.

This clonotype came up a few times. This chain connects TRBV28 to TRBJ2-2, with TRBD1 as a possible D gene (6 bases). The V gene's germline CDR1 is MDHEN and CDR2 SYDVKM. V shed 1 base and J shed 5 bases, with 11 bases lying between them. The CDR3 contains 15 residues. The CDR3 protein is CASSLFRGRTGELFF. CDR3 DNA: TGTGCCAGCAGTTTATTCAGGGGACGGACCGGGGAGCTGTTTTTT.

This chain links TRBV30 with TRBJ1-1; no reliable D call. V lost 0 bases, J lost 5 bases, and 13 bases lay in between. The germline V gene encodes CDR1 GTSNPN and CDR2 SVGIG (reference sequence). CDR3 length: 14 amino acids. The CDR3 nucleotides are TGTGCCTGGAGTGTAACGGGCAGAGGGACTGAAGCTTTCTTT. It translates to CAWSVTGRGTEAFF.

This clonotype showed up just a few times. The chain links TRBV5-1 to TRBJ1-4; 9 nucleotides align to TRBD1. The CDR3 covers 16 residues. V lost 4 bases and J lost 0; bases outside the gene matches: 4. Germline-derived CDR1 and CDR2 are SGHRS and YFSETQ. CDR3: CASSLDRGATNEKLFF. In nucleotides, the CDR3 is TGCGCCAGCAGCCTTGACAGGGGGGCAACTAATGAAAAACTGTTTTTT. Full variable domain (outside the CDR3, taken from reference TRBV5-1 and TRBJ1-4): KAGVTQTPRYLIKTRGQQVTLSCSPISGHRSVSWYQQTPGQGLQFLFEYFSETQRNKGNFPGRFSGRQFSNSRSEMNVSTLELGDSALYLCASSLDRGATNEKLFFGSGTQLSVL.

This clonotype was counted between two and nine times. This chain connects TRBV25-1 to TRBJ1-6; TRBD1 agrees at 8 bases. The CDR3 sequence is 14 residues long. Germline V gene sequence: CDR1 MGHDK, CDR2 SYGVNS. J gave up 10 bases and V 4 bases, and 6 bases lay outside the gene matches. The CDR3 sequence is CASSGTGQGSPLHF. Here the CDR3 DNA reads TGTGCCAGCAGTGGGACAGGGCAAGGATCACCCCTCCACTTT.

The chain recombines TRBV3-1 with TRBJ2-3; 11 positions match TRBD2. Germline V gene sequence: CDR1 LGHDT, CDR2 YNNKEL (reference sequence). This CDR3 comprises 15 residues. V gave up 3 bases and J gave up 8 bases; unmatched junction bases: 7. For the CDR3, the DNA is TGTGCCAGCAGCCAGGGAGGACTAGCGGGCGGTACGCAGTATTTT. Translation gives CASSQGGLAGGTQYF.